Presented here are 10 T cell receptor beta chains from one specimen sequenced in a study of breast tumors, draining lymph nodes, adjacent tissues. Samples came from axillary lymph nodes draining the breast cancer. TCRdb passed the multiplex PCR reads through MiXCR, listing each CDR3 protein once. The sample includes about 230,000 distinct CDR3 sequences, approximately 30% of them seen just once. Specimen: axillary lymph node tissue. The receptors shown here come from a female donor with breast cancer. Some clones in this sample may be carry-over from other donors' samples.

The sample holds a few counts of this clonotype. The rearrangement joins TRBV7-9 to TRBJ1-6; TRBD1 aligns across 8 bases. The CDR3 spans 14 residues. The V and J ends lost 5 bases and 5 bases, in that order; junction bases with no gene match: 2. Germline V CDR1 and CDR2: SEHNR, FQNEAQ (reference sequence). The CDR3 sequence is CASSPDRDNSPLHF. In DNA, the CDR3 is TGTGCCAGCAGCCCGGACAGGGATAATTCACCCCTCCACTTT.

This clonotype was observed a handful of times. The V and J genes are TRBV5-4 and TRBJ2-6; D is possibly TRBD2 (5 bases). CDR1 and CDR2 from the germline V gene are SGHNT and YYREEE (reference sequence). The CDR3 contains 18 residues. V was pared by 0 bases and J by 0 bases, with 13 bases between. DNA of the CDR3: TGTGCCAGCAGCTTGGTGGCAGCGGCCTTCTCTGGGGCCAACGTCCTGACTTTC. This sequence encodes CASSLVAAAFSGANVLTF.

This clonotype was recorded at least ten times. The rearrangement links TRBV11-3 to TRBJ2-7; D unresolved. V was clipped by 5 bases and J by 3 bases, with 8 bases between them. The CDR3 is made up of 12 amino acids. CDR1 is SGHNT and CDR2 is YENEEA in the germline V gene. CDR3 amino acids: CASSVTDYEQYF. For the CDR3, the DNA is TGTGCCAGCAGCGTCACAGACTACGAGCAGTACTTC.

Regarding this clonotype: At one end, the junction sequence differs from germline, possibly due to a read error. V usage is TRBV20-1 and J usage is TRBJ1-5, with 12 nucleotides matching TRBD1. This CDR3 comprises 16 residues. Germline V gives CDR1 DFQATT, CDR2 SNEGSKA (reference sequence). The chain's CDR3 is CSAREGTGGLNQPQHF. The CDR3 DNA reads as TGCAGTGCTAGGGAAGGGACAGGGGGCCTCAATCAACCCCAGCATTTT.

This clonotype came up many times. The J gene is TRBJ2-1, the V gene TRBV11-2, with D possibly matching TRBD2 (5 bases). The CDR3 is 16 amino acids. Germline V CDR1 and CDR2: SGHAT, FQNNGV. V lost 5 bases, J lost 5 bases, and 19 bases lay in between. The CDR3 DNA reads as TGTGCCAGCAGCCCCAGGCCGGGCGGGCCCAACAATGAGCAGTTCTTC. It codes for CASSPRPGGPNNEQFF. The whole variable domain, filled in from reference TRBV11-2 and TRBJ2-1, reads EAGVAQSPRYKIIEKRQSVAFWCNPISGHATLYWYQQILGQGPKLLIQFQNNGVVDDSQLPKDRFSAERLKGVDSTLKIQPAKLEDSAVYLCASSPRPGGPNNEQFFGPGTRLTVL.

This clonotype was observed many times. This chain uses TRBV12-5 with TRBJ2-1; 8 bases fit TRBD2. This CDR3 is built from 15 residues. J gave up 6 bases and V 1 base, and 5 bases lay outside the gene matches. Germline lookup yields CDR1 LGHNT and CDR2 FRNRAP. The CDR3 sequence is CASGLAGGIGNEQFF. The CDR3 DNA is TGTGCTAGTGGTTTGGCGGGAGGGATAGGCAATGAGCAGTTCTTC.

Concerning this clonotype itself: The junction does not match germline at one end; this may be a read error. The chain is built from TRBV28 and TRBJ1-1, with D unclear. The CDR3 consists of 12 residues. Germline CDR1 reads MDHEN; CDR2 reads SYDVKM. In nucleotides, the CDR3 is TGTGCCAGCAGTTTTTCCTCACCACGGTTCGTCTTT. This encodes CASSFSSPRFVF. The entire variable domain, with the rest obtained from reference TRBV28 and TRBJ1-1, is as follows: DVKVTQSSRYLVKRTGEKVFLECVQDMDHENMFWYRQDPGLGLRLIYFSYDVKMKEKGDIPEGYSVSREKKERFSLILESASTNQTSMYLCASSFSSPRFVFGQGTRLTVV.

This clonotype showed up many times. The J gene is TRBJ2-7, the V gene TRBV6-6; 9 nucleotides agree with TRBD1. The V and J ends lost 3 bases and 5 bases, in that order; junction bases with no gene match: 8. Germline-derived CDR1 and CDR2 are MNHNY and SVGAGI (reference sequence). This CDR3 region has 15 residues. The CDR3 loop is CASSYTPGQGDEQYF. The CDR3 nucleotides read TGTGCCAGCAGTTATACCCCGGGACAGGGAGACGAGCAGTACTTC.

This clonotype was observed many times. V usage is TRBV7-9 and J usage is TRBJ2-7, with unresolved D. This CDR3 is 13 amino acids long. V lost 4 bases to trimming and J lost 3 bases, with 10 bases between them. Germline V gene lookup returns CDR1 SEHNR and CDR2 FQNEAQ (reference sequence). CDR3 loop: CASSSVNFYEQYF. DNA for the CDR3: TGTGCCAGCAGCTCAGTAAATTTCTACGAGCAGTACTTC.

The sample holds many counts of this clonotype. The V and J genes are TRBV11-2 and TRBJ2-7; a possible D gene is TRBD2 (6 bases). Germline V CDR1 and CDR2: SGHAT, FQNNGV. The CDR3 consists of 15 residues. V was pared by 0 bases and J by 0 bases, with 9 bases between. CDR3 amino acids: CASSLDRESSYEQYF. Written as DNA, the CDR3 is TGTGCCAGCAGCTTAGATCGGGAGAGCTCCTACGAGCAGTACTTC.